This T cell receptor (beta chain) is from a study of Ad26.COV2.S vaccination and SARS-CoV-2 variants. Study-level findings and limits: An underestimation of total T cell responses may have resulted from the TCR breadth and depth analyses. Spike-specific TCR breadth in vaccine recipients exceeded that seen in placebo recipients. Non-spike TCR breadth did not differ much between vaccine and placebo recipients. Reported findings describe substantial breadth in spike-specific CD8+ and CD4+ T cell responses following vaccination.

The CDR3 has 15 amino acids. Looked up from germline, CDR1 is SEHNR and CDR2 is FQNEAQ (reference sequence). Unmatched junction bases numbered 6, after V lost 4 bases and J lost 2 bases. Profiled with immunoSEQ multiplex PCR; TCRdb holds only in-frame clones, not every one. The sample contains 180,000 or so clones, 70% to 90% of which appear only once. A note on this clone: Its antigen is as yet unknown.

This TCR derives from a human donor who had recovered from COVID-19. V and J are TRBV7-9 and TRBJ2-3; the match to TRBD2 covers 7 bases. The specimen comprised peripheral blood, sampled after recovery from COVID-19. CDR3 sequence reads: CASSSGGLITDTQYF. DNA for the CDR3: TGTGCCAGCAGCTCCGGGGGACTAATCACAGATACGCAGTATTTT.